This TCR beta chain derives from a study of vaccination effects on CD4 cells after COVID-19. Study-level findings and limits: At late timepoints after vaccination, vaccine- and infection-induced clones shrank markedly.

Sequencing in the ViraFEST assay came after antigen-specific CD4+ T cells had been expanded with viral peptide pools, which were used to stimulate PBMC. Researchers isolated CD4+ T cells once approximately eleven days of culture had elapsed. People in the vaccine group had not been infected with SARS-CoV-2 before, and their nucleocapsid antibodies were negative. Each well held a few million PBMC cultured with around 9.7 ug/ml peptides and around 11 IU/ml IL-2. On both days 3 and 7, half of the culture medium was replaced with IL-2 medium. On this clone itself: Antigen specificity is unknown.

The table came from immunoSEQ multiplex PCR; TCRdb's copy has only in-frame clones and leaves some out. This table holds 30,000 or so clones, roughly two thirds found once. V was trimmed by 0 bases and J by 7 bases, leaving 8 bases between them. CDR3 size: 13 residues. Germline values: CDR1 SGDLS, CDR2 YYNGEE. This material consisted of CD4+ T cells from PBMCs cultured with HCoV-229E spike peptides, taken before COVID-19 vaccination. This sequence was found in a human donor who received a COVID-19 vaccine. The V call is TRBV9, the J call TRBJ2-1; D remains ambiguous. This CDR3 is CASSVGLGNEQFF. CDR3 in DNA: TGTGCCAGCAGCGTAGGATTAGGGAATGAGCAGTTCTTC.